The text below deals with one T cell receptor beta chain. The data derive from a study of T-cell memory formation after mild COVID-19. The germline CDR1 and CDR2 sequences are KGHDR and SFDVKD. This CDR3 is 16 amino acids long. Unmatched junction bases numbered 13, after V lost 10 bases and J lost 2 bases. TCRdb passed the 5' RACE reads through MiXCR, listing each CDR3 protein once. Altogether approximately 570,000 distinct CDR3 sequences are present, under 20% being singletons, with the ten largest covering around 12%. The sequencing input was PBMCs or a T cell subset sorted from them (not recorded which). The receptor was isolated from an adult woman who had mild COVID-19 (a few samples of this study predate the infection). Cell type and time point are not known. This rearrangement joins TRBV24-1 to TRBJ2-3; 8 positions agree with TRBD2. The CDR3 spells CATMRGASLDTDTQYF. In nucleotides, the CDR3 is TGTGCCACGATGCGGGGGGCCAGCCTTGACACAGATACGCAGTATTTT.